Sequencing of this T cell receptor (beta chain) was carried out in a study of a mutant IDH1 vaccine in newly diagnosed glioma. As to this clone: Its antigen is not identified.

Method: immunoSEQ multiplex PCR; TCRdb's copy keeps in-frame clones and lacks some. The sample has 25,000 to 35,000 clones, 89% seen once. Described time point: week 5, during vaccination. The vaccine gave 300 ug of a 20-mer mutant IDH1 peptide subcutaneously per dose. This receptor was taken from a young man with glioma. This material consisted of PBMCs, taken from a glioma patient whose treatment included an IDH1 peptide vaccine.

The CDR3 protein is CAIQSIAIKGQHF. CDR3 nucleotides: TGTGCCATCCAGTCAATAGCAATCAAGGGCCAGCATTTT. The V call is TRBV6-1, the J call TRBJ1-5; D call uncertain. Germline V lookup: CDR1 MNHNS, CDR2 SASEGT. The ends were cut back, 10 bases at V and 12 bases at J, with 22 bases in the middle. The CDR3 runs to 13 residues.